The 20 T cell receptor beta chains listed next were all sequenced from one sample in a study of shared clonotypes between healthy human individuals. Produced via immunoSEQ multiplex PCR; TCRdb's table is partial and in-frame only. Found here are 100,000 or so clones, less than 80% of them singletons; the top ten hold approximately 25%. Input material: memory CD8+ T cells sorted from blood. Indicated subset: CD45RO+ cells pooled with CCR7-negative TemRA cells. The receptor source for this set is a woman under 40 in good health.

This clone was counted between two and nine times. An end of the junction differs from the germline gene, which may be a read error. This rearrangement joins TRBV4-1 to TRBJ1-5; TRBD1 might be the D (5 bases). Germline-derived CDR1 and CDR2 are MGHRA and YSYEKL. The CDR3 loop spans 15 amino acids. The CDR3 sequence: CASSQDRGLGQPQHF. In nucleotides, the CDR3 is TGCGCCAGCAGTCAAGATCGGGGGTTAGGACAGCCCCAGCATTTT.

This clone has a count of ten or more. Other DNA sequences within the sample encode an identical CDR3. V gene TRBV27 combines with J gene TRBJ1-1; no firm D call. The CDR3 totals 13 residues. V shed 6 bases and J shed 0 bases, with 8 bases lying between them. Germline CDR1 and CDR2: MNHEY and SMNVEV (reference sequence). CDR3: CASRTGLNTEAFF. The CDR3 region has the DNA TGTGCCAGCAGGACGGGGTTGAACACTGAAGCTTTCTTT.

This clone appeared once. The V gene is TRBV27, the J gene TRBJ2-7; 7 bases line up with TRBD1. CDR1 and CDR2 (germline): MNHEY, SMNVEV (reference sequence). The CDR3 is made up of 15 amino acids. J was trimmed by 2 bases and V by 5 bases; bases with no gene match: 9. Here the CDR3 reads CASSPGPGQTYEQYF. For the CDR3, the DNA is TGTGCCAGCAGTCCTGGACCGGGACAGACCTACGAGCAGTACTTC.

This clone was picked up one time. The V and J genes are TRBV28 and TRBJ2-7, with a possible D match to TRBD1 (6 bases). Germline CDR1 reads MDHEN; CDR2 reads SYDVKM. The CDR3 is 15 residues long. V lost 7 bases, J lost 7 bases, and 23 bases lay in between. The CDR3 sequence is CASNLQGLDFDEQYF. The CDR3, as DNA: TGTGCCAGCAACTTACAGGGTTTAGATTTCGATGAGCAGTACTTC.

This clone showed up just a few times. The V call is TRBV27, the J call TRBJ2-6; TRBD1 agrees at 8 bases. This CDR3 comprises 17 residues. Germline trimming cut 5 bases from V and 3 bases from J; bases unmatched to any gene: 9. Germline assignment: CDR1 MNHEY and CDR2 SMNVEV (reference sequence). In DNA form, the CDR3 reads TGTGCCAGCAGTAGCAGGGGGCCCTTAAGTGGGGCCAACGTCCTGACTTTC. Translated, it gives CASSSRGPLSGANVLTF.

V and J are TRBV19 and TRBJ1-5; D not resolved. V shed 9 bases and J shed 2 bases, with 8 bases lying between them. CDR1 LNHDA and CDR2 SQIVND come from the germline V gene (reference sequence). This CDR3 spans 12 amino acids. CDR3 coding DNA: TGTGCCAGCAAACACGGCAATCAGCCCCAGCATTTT. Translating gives CASKHGNQPQHF.

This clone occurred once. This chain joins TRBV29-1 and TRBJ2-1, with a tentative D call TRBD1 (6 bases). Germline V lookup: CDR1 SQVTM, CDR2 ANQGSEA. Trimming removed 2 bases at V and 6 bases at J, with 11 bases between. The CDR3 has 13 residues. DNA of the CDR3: TGCAGCGTTGAAACCAGGGGTTTCAATGAGCAGTTCTTC. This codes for CSVETRGFNEQFF.

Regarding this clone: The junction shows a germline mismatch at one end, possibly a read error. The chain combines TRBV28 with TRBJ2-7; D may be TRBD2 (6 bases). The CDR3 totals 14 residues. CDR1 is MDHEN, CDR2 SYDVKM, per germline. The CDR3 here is CASIQAGSSNEQYF. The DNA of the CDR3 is TGTGCCAGCATCCAGGCCGGGAGCTCCAACGAGCAGTACTTC.

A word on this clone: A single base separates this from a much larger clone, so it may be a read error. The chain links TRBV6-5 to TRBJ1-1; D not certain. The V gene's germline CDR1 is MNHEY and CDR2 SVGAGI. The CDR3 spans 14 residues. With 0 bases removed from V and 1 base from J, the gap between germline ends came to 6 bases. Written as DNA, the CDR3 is TGTGCCAGCAGTTACTCGCTGGAGAACACTGAAGCTTTCTTT. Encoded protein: CASSYSLENTEAFF.

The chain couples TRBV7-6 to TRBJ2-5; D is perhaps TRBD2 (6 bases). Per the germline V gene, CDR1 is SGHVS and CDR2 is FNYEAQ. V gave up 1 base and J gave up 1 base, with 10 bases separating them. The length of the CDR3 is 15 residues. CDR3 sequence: CASSLGGTGQETQYF. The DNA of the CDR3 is TGTGCCAGCAGCTTAGGAGGGACTGGCCAAGAGACCCAGTACTTC.

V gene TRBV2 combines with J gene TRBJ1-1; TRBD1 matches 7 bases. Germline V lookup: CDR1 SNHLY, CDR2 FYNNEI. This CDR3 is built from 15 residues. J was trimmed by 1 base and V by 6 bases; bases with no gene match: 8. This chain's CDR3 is CASSDTGDRNTEAFF. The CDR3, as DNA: TGTGCCAGCAGCGATACAGGGGATCGGAACACTGAAGCTTTCTTT.

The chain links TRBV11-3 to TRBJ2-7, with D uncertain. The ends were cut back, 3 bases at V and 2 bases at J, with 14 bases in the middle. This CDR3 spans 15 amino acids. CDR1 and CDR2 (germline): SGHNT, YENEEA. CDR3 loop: CASSLDPRHTYEQYF. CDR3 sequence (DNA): TGTGCCAGCAGCTTGGATCCGAGGCATACCTACGAGCAGTACTTC.

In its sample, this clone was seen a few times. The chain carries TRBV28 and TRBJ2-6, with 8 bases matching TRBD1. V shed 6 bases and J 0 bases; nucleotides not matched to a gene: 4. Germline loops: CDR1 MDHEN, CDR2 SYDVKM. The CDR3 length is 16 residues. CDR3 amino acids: CASRETGGSGANVLTF. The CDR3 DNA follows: TGTGCCAGCAGAGAAACAGGGGGCTCTGGGGCCAACGTCCTGACTTTC.

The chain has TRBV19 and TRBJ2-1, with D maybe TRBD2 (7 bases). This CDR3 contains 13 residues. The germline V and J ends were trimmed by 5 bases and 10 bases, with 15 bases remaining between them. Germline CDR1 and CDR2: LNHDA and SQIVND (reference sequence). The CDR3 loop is CASSYIGGAEQFF. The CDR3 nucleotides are TGTGCCAGTAGTTATATAGGGGGGGCGGAGCAGTTCTTC.

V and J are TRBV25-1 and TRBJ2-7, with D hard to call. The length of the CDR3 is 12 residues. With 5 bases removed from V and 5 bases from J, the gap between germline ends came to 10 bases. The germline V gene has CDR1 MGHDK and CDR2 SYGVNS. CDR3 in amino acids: CASSIRADEQYF. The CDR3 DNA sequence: TGTGCCAGCAGTATAAGGGCGGACGAGCAGTACTTC.

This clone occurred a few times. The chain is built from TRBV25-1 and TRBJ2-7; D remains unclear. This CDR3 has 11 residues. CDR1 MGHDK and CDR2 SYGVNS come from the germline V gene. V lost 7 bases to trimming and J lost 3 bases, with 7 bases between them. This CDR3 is CASTYSYEQYF. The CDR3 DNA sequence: TGTGCCAGCACCTACAGCTACGAGCAGTACTTC.

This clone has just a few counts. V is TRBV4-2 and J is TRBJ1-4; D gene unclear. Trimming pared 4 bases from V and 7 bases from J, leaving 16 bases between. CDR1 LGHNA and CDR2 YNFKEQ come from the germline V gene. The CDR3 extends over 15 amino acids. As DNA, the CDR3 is TGTGCCAGCAGCCCGAGGACTGTTGCTGGTGAAAAACTGTTTTTT. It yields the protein CASSPRTVAGEKLFF.

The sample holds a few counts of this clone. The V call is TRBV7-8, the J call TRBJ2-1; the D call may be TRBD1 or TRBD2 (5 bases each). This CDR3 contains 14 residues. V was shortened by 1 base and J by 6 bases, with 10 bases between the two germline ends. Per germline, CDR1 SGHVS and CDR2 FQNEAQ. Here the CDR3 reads CASSLGGWSNEQFF. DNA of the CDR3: TGTGCCAGCAGCTTAGGGGGGTGGTCCAATGAGCAGTTCTTC. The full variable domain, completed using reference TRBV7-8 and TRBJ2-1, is GAGVSQSPRYKVAKRGQDVALRCDPISGHVSLFWYQQALGQGPEFLTYFQNEAQLDKSGLPSDRFFAERPEGSVSTLKIQRTQQEDSAVYLCASSLGGWSNEQFFGPGTRLTVL.

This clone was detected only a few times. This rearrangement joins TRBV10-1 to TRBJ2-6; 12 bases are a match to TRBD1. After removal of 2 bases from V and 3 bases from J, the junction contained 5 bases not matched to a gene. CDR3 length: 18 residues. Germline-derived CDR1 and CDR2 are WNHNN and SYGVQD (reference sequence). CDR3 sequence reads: CASSERGQGAIGANVLTF. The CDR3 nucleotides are TGCGCCAGCAGTGAGAGGGGACAGGGGGCAATTGGGGCCAACGTCCTGACTTTC.

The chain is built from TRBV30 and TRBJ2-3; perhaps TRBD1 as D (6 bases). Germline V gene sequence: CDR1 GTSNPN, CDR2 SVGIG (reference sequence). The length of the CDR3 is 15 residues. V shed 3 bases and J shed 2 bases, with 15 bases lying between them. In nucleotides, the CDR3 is TGTGCCTGGAGCCCAGGGGTTGGGGACACAGATACGCAGTATTTT. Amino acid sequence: CAWSPGVGDTDTQYF.